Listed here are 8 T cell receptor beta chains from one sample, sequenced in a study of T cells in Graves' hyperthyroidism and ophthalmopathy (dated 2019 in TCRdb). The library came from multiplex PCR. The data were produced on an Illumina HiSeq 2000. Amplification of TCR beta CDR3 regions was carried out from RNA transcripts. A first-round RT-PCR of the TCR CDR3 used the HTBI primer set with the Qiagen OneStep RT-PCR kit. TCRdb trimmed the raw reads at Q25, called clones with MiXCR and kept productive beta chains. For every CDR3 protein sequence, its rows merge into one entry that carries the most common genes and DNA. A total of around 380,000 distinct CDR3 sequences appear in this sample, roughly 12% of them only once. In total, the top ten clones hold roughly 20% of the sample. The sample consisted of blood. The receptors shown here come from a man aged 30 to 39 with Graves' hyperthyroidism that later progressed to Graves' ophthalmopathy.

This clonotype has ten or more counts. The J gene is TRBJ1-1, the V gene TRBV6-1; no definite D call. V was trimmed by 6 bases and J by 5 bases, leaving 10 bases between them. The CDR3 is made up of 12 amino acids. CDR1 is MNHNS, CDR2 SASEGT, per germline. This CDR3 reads CASRNWDTEAFF. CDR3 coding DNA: TGTGCCAGCAGGAATTGGGATACTGAAGCTTTCTTT.

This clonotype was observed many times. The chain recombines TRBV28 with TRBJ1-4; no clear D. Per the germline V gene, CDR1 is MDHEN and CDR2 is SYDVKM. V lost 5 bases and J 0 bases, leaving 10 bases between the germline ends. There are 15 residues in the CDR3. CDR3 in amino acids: CASSQIGSTNEKLFF. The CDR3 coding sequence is TGTGCCAGCAGTCAGATCGGGTCAACTAATGAAAAACTGTTTTTT.

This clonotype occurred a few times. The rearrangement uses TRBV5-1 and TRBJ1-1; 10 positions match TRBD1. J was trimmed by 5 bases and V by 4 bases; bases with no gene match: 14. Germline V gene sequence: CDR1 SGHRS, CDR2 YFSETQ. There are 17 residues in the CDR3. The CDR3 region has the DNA TGCGCCAGCAGCAACTTCCGGGACAGGGGAATTGGGACTGAAGCTTTCTTT. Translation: CASSNFRDRGIGTEAFF.

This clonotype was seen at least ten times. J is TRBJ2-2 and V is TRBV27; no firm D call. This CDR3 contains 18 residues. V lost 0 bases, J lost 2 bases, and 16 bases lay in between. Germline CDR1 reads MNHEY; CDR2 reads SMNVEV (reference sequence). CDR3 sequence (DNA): TGTGCCAGCAGTTTATCGACTGGGTATTTACAAAACACCGGGGAGCTGTTTTTT. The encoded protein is CASSLSTGYLQNTGELFF.

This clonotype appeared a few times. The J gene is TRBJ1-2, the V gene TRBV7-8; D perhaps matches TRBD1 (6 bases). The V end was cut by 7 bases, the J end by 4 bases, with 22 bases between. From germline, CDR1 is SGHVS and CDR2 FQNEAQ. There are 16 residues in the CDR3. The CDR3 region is CASTLAIGGVGYGYTF. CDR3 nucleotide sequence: TGTGCCAGCACCCTAGCTATCGGGGGCGTTGGCTATGGCTACACCTTC.

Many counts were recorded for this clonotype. The CDR3 region is CASWASGNTEAFF. The CDR3 bases are TGTGCCAGCTGGGCGAGCGGGAACACTGAAGCTTTCTTT. V usage is TRBV7-9 and J usage is TRBJ1-1; no clear D. V was clipped by 8 bases and J by 1 base, with 11 bases between them. The CDR3 totals 13 residues. Germline V gene lookup returns CDR1 SEHNR and CDR2 FQNEAQ (reference sequence). Variable domain in full (rest from reference TRBV7-9 and TRBJ1-1): DTGVSQNPRHKITKRGQNVTFRCDPISEHNRLYWYRQTLGQGPEFLTYFQNEAQLEKSRLLSDRFSAERPKGSFSTLEIQRTEQGDSAMYLCASWASGNTEAFFGQGTRLTVV.

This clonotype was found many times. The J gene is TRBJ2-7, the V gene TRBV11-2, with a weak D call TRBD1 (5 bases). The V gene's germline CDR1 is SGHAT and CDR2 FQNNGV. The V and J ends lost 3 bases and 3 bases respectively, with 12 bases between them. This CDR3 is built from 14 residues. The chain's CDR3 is CASSFPRDSYEQYF. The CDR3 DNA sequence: TGTGCCAGCAGCTTTCCCCGAGACAGCTACGAGCAGTACTTC.

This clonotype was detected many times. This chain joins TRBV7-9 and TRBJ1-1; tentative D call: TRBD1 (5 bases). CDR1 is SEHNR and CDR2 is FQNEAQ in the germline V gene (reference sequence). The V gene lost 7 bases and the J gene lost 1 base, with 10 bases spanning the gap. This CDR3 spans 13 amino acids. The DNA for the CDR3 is TGTGCCAGCAAGGGGACGGAGAACACTGAAGCTTTCTTT. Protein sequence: CASKGTENTEAFF.